Listed below are T cell receptor beta chains from one sample, sequenced in a study of cytotoxic CD8 clonotypes in ibrutinib-treated CLL. The data were produced by immunoSEQ multiplex PCR, yet TCRdb's version contains in-frame clones alone and is incomplete. The repertoire consists of more than 110,000 clones, with approximately 89% occurring once and the leading ten covering 11%. This specimen consisted of PBMCs, obtained after 12 months of ibrutinib treatment. These receptor sequences come from a human donor with chronic lymphocytic leukemia. Both conserved end residues are part of each CDR3. Each record gives: J gene, D gene, V gene, clone size, CDR3 DNA, CDR3 protein. The D gene is left open where the match is weak. Size is stated for part of the rows, as once, few or many counts, or as a class when the clone is expanded.

j_gene: TRBJ1-5
d_gene: -
v_gene: TRBV10-3
abundance: -
CDR3nt: TGTGCCATCAGTGAGATGGAACAGCCCCAGCATTTT
CDR3aa: CAISEMEQPQHF

j_gene: TRBJ2-1
d_gene: -
v_gene: TRBV27
abundance: -
CDR3nt: TGTGCCAGCAGCCAGGGCTACAATGAGCAGTTCTTC
CDR3aa: CASSQGYNEQFF

j_gene: TRBJ1-3
d_gene: -
v_gene: TRBV30
abundance: -
CDR3nt: TGTGCCTGGAGTGTACGAGTCGGGAGCTCTGGAAACACCATATATTTT
CDR3aa: CAWSVRVGSSGNTIYF

j_gene: TRBJ2-7
d_gene: -
v_gene: TRBV9
abundance: -
CDR3nt: TGTGCCAGCAGCGTAACTCCGAAATCCTACGAGCAGTACTTC
CDR3aa: CASSVTPKSYEQYF

j_gene: TRBJ1-2
d_gene: TRBD1
v_gene: TRBV28
abundance: -
CDR3nt: TGTGCCAGCAGCTCACCGGGACAGGATTTATATGGCTACACCTTC
CDR3aa: CASSSPGQDLYGYTF

j_gene: TRBJ2-5
d_gene: -
v_gene: TRBV9
abundance: -
CDR3nt: TGTGCCAGCAGCGAGGGCCCGGAAGAGACCCAGTACTTC
CDR3aa: CASSEGPEETQYF

j_gene: TRBJ1-3
d_gene: TRBD1
v_gene: TRBV5-5
abundance: once
CDR3nt: TGTGCCAGCAGCTTGACCCGGACAGGAAACTCTGGAAACACCATATATTTT
CDR3aa: CASSLTRTGNSGNTIYF

j_gene: TRBJ2-2
d_gene: TRBD2
v_gene: TRBV2
abundance: -
CDR3nt: TGTGCCAGCAGGCCCAATCCGGGGGGGACCGGGGAGCTGTTTTTT
CDR3aa: CASRPNPGGTGELFF

j_gene: TRBJ2-2
d_gene: TRBD2
v_gene: TRBV7-3
abundance: -
CDR3nt: TGTGCCAGCAGCCTTGGGACTAGCGGGAGAATCGGGGAGCTGTTTTTT
CDR3aa: CASSLGTSGRIGELFF

j_gene: TRBJ2-1
d_gene: -
v_gene: TRBV28
abundance: -
CDR3nt: TGTGCCAGCAGTTTGATCCGGAGCACCTCAAATGAGCAGTTCTTC
CDR3aa: CASSLIRSTSNEQFF

j_gene: TRBJ2-7
d_gene: -
v_gene: TRBV6-6
abundance: -
CDR3nt: TGTGCCAGCAGTTACTCCCCAGGGTTGATCTACGAGCAGTACTTC
CDR3aa: CASSYSPGLIYEQYF

j_gene: TRBJ1-1
d_gene: -
v_gene: TRBV5-6
abundance: -
CDR3nt: TGTGCCAGCAGCTTGGGGACAGTTTCAAACACTGAAGCTTTCTTT
CDR3aa: CASSLGTVSNTEAFF

j_gene: TRBJ1-4
d_gene: TRBD1
v_gene: TRBV15
abundance: -
CDR3nt: TGTGCCACCAGCACCGAACAGGGGTCTGGTGAAAAACTGTTTTTT
CDR3aa: CATSTEQGSGEKLFF

j_gene: TRBJ2-7
d_gene: TRBD1
v_gene: TRBV7-9
abundance: -
CDR3nt: TGTGCCAGCAGCGGCAGGGGGCACGAGCAGTACTTC
CDR3aa: CASSGRGHEQYF

j_gene: TRBJ2-1
d_gene: TRBD1
v_gene: TRBV6-5
abundance: -
CDR3nt: TGTGCCAGCAGTGCCCCGGGACAGGGAGGTGGCGAGTTCTTC
CDR3aa: CASSAPGQGGGEFF

j_gene: TRBJ2-7
d_gene: TRBD1
v_gene: TRBV28
abundance: -
CDR3nt: TGTGCCAGCAGGAAGGGGGCTAGGGCCGAGCAGTACTTC
CDR3aa: CASRKGARAEQYF

j_gene: TRBJ2-3
d_gene: -
v_gene: TRBV14
abundance: -
CDR3nt: TGTGCCAGCAGCCCCACAGGGTTACCTAGTCCGTATTTT
CDR3aa: CASSPTGLPSPYF

j_gene: TRBJ1-5
d_gene: -
v_gene: TRBV16
abundance: -
CDR3nt: TGTGCCAGCAGCCAACCCGGACCTTACGGTCAGCCCCAGCATTTT
CDR3aa: CASSQPGPYGQPQHF

j_gene: TRBJ1-4
d_gene: -
v_gene: TRBV30
abundance: -
CDR3nt: TGTGCCTGGAGTGGATCCCGGACGGGCGGCGGACGAAAACTGTTTTTT
CDR3aa: CAWSGSRTGGGRKLFF

j_gene: TRBJ2-1
d_gene: TRBD2
v_gene: TRBV5-1
abundance: -
CDR3nt: TGCGCCAGTGGGGGACTAGCGGGAGAGGGTGAGCAGTTCTTC
CDR3aa: CASGGLAGEGEQFF

j_gene: TRBJ2-3
d_gene: -
v_gene: TRBV28
abundance: -
CDR3nt: TGTGCCAGCAGTTTATCACAGGCCAGCACAGATACGCAGTATTTT
CDR3aa: CASSLSQASTDTQYF

j_gene: TRBJ2-1
d_gene: -
v_gene: TRBV29-1
abundance: few
CDR3nt: TGCAGCGTTGTCCCCCACAAGGATGAGCAGTTCTTC
CDR3aa: CSVVPHKDEQFF

j_gene: TRBJ1-1
d_gene: -
v_gene: TRBV2
abundance: once
CDR3nt: TGTGCCAGCAGTGAACAGGGCGAAAACACTGAAGCTTTCTTT
CDR3aa: CASSEQGENTEAFF

j_gene: TRBJ2-7
d_gene: TRBD2
v_gene: TRBV27
abundance: -
CDR3nt: TGTGCCAGCACCCCGAAGGGGCTAGCGGGAGGGCATGTGGACGAGCAGTACTTC
CDR3aa: CASTPKGLAGGHVDEQYF

j_gene: TRBJ1-5
d_gene: -
v_gene: TRBV7-9
abundance: once
CDR3nt: TGTGCCAGCAGCTTAGGGGCCGGTAATCAGCCCCAGCATTTT
CDR3aa: CASSLGAGNQPQHF

j_gene: TRBJ1-4
d_gene: -
v_gene: TRBV7-2
abundance: -
CDR3nt: TGTGCCAGCAGCCTAGGACAGTCCGCTGAAAAACTGTTTTTT
CDR3aa: CASSLGQSAEKLFF

j_gene: TRBJ2-1
d_gene: -
v_gene: TRBV19
abundance: -
CDR3nt: TGTGCCAGTCTGGACAGAAACTACAATGAGCAGTTCTTC
CDR3aa: CASLDRNYNEQFF

j_gene: TRBJ2-7
d_gene: -
v_gene: TRBV7-2
abundance: -
CDR3nt: TGTGCCAGCAGCTTATACGGGAGTGGTTACGAGCAGTACTTC
CDR3aa: CASSLYGSGYEQYF

j_gene: TRBJ2-4
d_gene: TRBD1
v_gene: TRBV6-5
abundance: -
CDR3nt: TGTGCCAGCCGCTCTGGGACAGGTGAATCGAACATTCAGTACTTC
CDR3aa: CASRSGTGESNIQYF

j_gene: TRBJ2-7
d_gene: -
v_gene: TRBV5-1
abundance: -
CDR3nt: TGCGCCAGCAGCTTTAACTACGAGCAGTACTTC
CDR3aa: CASSFNYEQYF

j_gene: TRBJ2-5
d_gene: -
v_gene: TRBV7-9
abundance: -
CDR3nt: TGTGCCCCCCAGGATAACCAAGAGACCCAGTACTTC
CDR3aa: CAPQDNQETQYF

j_gene: TRBJ2-7
d_gene: -
v_gene: TRBV6-5
abundance: -
CDR3nt: TGTGCCAGCAGTCTCGGAGAAGATATAGTCTACGAGCAGTACTTC
CDR3aa: CASSLGEDIVYEQYF

j_gene: TRBJ2-7
d_gene: -
v_gene: TRBV7-8
abundance: few
CDR3nt: TGTGCCAGCAGCTTAAGCGGCTACGAGCAGTACTTC
CDR3aa: CASSLSGYEQYF

j_gene: TRBJ1-2
d_gene: -
v_gene: TRBV6-1
abundance: few
CDR3nt: TGTGCCAGCAGTGAAGCGCAGGACGGCTATGGCTACACCTTC
CDR3aa: CASSEAQDGYGYTF

j_gene: TRBJ2-7
d_gene: -
v_gene: TRBV21-1
abundance: -
CDR3nt: TGTGCCAGCAGCCACAGGGGTCCCACCTACGAGCAGTACTTC
CDR3aa: CASSHRGPTYEQYF

j_gene: TRBJ2-1
d_gene: TRBD2
v_gene: TRBV6-1
abundance: -
CDR3nt: TGTGCCAGCCCCCAAGCGGGGGGTTACAATGAGCAGTTCTTC
CDR3aa: CASPQAGGYNEQFF

j_gene: TRBJ1-5
d_gene: TRBD1
v_gene: TRBV4-2
abundance: once
CDR3nt: TGTGCCAGCAGTCAAGGAGGGGAGGGGGCGAGCATCAATCAGCCCCAGCATTTT
CDR3aa: CASSQGGEGASINQPQHF

j_gene: TRBJ2-6
d_gene: -
v_gene: TRBV19
abundance: -
CDR3nt: TGTGCCAGTAGGACCGGGACTGATGGGGCCAACGTCCTGACTTTC
CDR3aa: CASRTGTDGANVLTF

j_gene: TRBJ2-5
d_gene: -
v_gene: TRBV6-1
abundance: -
CDR3nt: TGTGCCAGCAGTGTGCAAGAGACCCAGTACTTC
CDR3aa: CASSVQETQYF

j_gene: TRBJ2-7
d_gene: TRBD1
v_gene: TRBV7-6
abundance: -
CDR3nt: TGTGCCAGCAGCTTAGAGGACAGGGGTGGATACGAGCAGTACTTC
CDR3aa: CASSLEDRGGYEQYF

j_gene: TRBJ2-1
d_gene: -
v_gene: TRBV19
abundance: -
CDR3nt: TGTGCCAGTAGGGAGACAGGGACTAACAATGAGCAGTTCTTC
CDR3aa: CASRETGTNNEQFF

j_gene: TRBJ2-1
d_gene: TRBD1
v_gene: TRBV18
abundance: -
CDR3nt: TGTGCCAGCTCACCACCGGGACAGGACTACAATGAGCAGTTCTTC
CDR3aa: CASSPPGQDYNEQFF

j_gene: TRBJ1-1
d_gene: -
v_gene: TRBV6-5
abundance: -
CDR3nt: TGTGCCAGCAGTTACGAGGGAACTGAAGCTTTCTTT
CDR3aa: CASSYEGTEAFF

j_gene: TRBJ1-2
d_gene: -
v_gene: TRBV4-1
abundance: once
CDR3nt: TGCGCCAGCAGCCAAGATTTTGTTGGCTACACCTTC
CDR3aa: CASSQDFVGYTF

j_gene: TRBJ1-3
d_gene: -
v_gene: TRBV29-1
abundance: -
CDR3nt: TGCAGCGCCGGGACGGTTGGAAACACCATATATTTT
CDR3aa: CSAGTVGNTIYF

j_gene: TRBJ2-1
d_gene: TRBD1
v_gene: TRBV20-1
abundance: once
CDR3nt: TGCAGTGCTTACGACAGGGATGAGCAGTTCTTC
CDR3aa: CSAYDRDEQFF

j_gene: TRBJ2-2
d_gene: -
v_gene: TRBV7-3
abundance: few
CDR3nt: TGTGCCAGCAGCTCAGACCCGGGACAAGCGAACACCGGGGAGCTGTTTTTT
CDR3aa: CASSSDPGQANTGELFF

j_gene: TRBJ2-3
d_gene: -
v_gene: TRBV4-1
abundance: -
CDR3nt: TGCGCCAGCAGCCAAGACCCACTCGGGCCAGATACGCAGTATTTT
CDR3aa: CASSQDPLGPDTQYF

j_gene: TRBJ1-5
d_gene: TRBD1
v_gene: TRBV18
abundance: -
CDR3nt: TGTGCCAGCTCACAAGGGACAGCACTAAATCAGCCCCAGCATTTT
CDR3aa: CASSQGTALNQPQHF

j_gene: TRBJ1-1
d_gene: -
v_gene: TRBV7-2
abundance: once
CDR3nt: TGTGCCAGCAGCATAGAGGGACGAGGAAACACTGAAGCTTTCTTT
CDR3aa: CASSIEGRGNTEAFF

j_gene: TRBJ2-3
d_gene: -
v_gene: TRBV28
abundance: -
CDR3nt: TGTGCCAGCAGTTTAGTAGTGGCCCCCAGCACAGATACGCAGTATTTT
CDR3aa: CASSLVVAPSTDTQYF